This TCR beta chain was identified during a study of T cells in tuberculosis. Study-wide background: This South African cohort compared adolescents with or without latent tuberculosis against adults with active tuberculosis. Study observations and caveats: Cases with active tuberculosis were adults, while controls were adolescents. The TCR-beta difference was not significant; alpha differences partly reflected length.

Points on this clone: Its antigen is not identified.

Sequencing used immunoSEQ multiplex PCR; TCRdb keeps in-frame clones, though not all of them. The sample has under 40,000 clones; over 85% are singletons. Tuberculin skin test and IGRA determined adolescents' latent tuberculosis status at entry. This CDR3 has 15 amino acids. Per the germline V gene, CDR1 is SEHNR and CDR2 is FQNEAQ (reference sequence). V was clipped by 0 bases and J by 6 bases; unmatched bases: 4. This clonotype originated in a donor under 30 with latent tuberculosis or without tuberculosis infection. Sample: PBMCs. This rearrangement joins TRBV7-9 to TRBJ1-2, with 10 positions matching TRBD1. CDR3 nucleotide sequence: TGTGCCAGCAGCTTAGCTAAGACAGGGGGCGATGGCTACACCTTC. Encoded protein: CASSLAKTGGDGYTF.